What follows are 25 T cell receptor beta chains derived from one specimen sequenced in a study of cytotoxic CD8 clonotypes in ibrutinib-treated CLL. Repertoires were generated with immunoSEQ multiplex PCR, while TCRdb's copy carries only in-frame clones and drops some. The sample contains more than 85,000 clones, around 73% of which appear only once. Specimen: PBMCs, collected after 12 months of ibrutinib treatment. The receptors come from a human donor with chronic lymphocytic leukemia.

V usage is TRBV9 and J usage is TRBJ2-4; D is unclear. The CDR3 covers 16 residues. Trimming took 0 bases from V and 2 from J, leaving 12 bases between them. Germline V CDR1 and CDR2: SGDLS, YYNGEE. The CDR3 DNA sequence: TGTGCCAGCAGCGTAGATTTTATGGGGTCCAAAAACATTCAGTACTTC. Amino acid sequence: CASSVDFMGSKNIQYF.

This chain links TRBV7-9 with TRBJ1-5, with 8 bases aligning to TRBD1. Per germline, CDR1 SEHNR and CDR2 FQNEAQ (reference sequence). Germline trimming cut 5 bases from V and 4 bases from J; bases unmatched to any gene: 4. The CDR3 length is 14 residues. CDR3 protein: CASSADRVNQPQHF. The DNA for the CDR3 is TGTGCCAGCAGCGCGGACAGGGTTAATCAGCCCCAGCATTTT.

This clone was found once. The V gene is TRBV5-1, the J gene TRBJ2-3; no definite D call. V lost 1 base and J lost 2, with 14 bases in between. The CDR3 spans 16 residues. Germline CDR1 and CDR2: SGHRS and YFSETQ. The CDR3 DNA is TGCGCCAGCAGCTTGCCTGACGGAACATCCACAGATACGCAGTATTTT. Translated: CASSLPDGTSTDTQYF.

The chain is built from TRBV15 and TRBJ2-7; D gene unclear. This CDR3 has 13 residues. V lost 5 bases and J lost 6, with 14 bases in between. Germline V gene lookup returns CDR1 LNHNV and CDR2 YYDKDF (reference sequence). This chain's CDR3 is CATSSRAQPEQYF. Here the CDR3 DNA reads TGTGCCACCAGCTCTAGGGCCCAACCCGAGCAGTACTTC.

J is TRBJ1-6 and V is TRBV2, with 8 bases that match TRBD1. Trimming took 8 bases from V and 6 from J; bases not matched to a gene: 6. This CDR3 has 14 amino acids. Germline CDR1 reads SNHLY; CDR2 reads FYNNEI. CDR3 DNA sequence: TGTGCCAGCGTACGGGACAGGTCTAATTCACCCCTCCACTTT. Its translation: CASVRDRSNSPLHF.

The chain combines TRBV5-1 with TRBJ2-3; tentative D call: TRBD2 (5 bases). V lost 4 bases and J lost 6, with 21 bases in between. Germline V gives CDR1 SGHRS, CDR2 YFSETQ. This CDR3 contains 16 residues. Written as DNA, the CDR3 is TGCGCCAGCAGCACCCACGGACGGACCACTAGTGATACGCAGTATTTT. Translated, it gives CASSTHGRTTSDTQYF.

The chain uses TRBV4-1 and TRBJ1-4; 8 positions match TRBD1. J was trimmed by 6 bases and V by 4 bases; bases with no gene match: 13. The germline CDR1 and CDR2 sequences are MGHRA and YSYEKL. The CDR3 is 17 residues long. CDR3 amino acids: CASSLRPIGQGYEKLFF. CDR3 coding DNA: TGCGCCAGCAGCCTCCGCCCGATAGGACAGGGTTATGAAAAACTGTTTTTT.

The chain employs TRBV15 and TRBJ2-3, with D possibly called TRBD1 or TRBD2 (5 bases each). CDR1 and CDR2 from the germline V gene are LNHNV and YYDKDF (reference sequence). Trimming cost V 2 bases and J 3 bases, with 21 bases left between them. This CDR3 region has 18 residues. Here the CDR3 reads CATSRPPEGTVITDTQYF. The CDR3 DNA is TGTGCCACCAGCAGACCACCTGAGGGGACGGTGATAACAGATACGCAGTATTTT. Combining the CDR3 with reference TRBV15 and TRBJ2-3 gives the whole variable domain DAMVIQNPRYQVTQFGKPVTLSCSQTLNHNVMYWYQQKSSQAPKLLFHYYDKDFNNEADTPDNFQSRRPNTSFCFLDIRSPGLGDTAMYLCATSRPPEGTVITDTQYFGPGTRLTVL.

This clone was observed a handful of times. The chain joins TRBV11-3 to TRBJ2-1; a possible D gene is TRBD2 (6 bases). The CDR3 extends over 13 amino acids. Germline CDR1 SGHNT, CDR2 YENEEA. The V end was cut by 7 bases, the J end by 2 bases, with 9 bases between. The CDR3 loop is CASTEGTYNEQFF. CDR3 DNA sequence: TGTGCCAGCACGGAGGGCACCTACAATGAGCAGTTCTTC.

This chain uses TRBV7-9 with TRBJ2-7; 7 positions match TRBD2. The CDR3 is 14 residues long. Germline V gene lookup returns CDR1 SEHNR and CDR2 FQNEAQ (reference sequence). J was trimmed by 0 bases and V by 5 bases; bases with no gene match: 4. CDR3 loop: CASSPGGSSYEQYF. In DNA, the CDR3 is TGTGCCAGCAGCCCCGGCGGGAGCTCCTACGAGCAGTACTTC.

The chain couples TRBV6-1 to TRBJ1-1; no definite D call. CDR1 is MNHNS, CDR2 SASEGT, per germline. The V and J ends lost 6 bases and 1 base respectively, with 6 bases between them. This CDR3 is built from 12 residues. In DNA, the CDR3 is TGTGCCAGCAGAACGAGGAACACTGAAGCTTTCTTT. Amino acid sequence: CASRTRNTEAFF.

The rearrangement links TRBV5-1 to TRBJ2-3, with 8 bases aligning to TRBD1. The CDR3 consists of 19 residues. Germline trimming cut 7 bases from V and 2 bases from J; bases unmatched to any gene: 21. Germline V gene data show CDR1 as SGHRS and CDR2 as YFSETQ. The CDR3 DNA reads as TGCGCCAGCTTTCCGACCCCCCCTTCAGGACAGGGTGCCACAGATACGCAGTATTTT. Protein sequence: CASFPTPPSGQGATDTQYF.

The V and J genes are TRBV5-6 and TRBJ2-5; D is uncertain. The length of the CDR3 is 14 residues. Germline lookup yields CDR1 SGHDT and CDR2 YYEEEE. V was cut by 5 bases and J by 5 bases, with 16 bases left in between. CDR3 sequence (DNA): TGTGCCAGCAGTTCCCAGGAGAGTTTCGAGACCCAGTACTTC. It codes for CASSSQESFETQYF.

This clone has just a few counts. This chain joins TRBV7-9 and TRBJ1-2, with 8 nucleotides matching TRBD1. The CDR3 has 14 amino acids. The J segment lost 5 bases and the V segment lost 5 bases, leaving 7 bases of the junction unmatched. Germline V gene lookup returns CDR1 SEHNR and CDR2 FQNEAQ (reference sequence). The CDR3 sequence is CASSQTGARYGYTF. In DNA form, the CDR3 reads TGTGCCAGCAGCCAGACAGGGGCCCGTTATGGCTACACCTTC.

The CDR3 DNA follows: TGTGCCAGCTCACCACTGAACGGAGAGCAGTTCTTC. This codes for CASSPLNGEQFF. The chain links TRBV18 to TRBJ2-1; D not resolved. In germline, CDR1 is KGHSH, CDR2 LQKENI. V was clipped by 1 base and J by 10 bases, with 8 bases between them. The CDR3 is made up of 12 amino acids.

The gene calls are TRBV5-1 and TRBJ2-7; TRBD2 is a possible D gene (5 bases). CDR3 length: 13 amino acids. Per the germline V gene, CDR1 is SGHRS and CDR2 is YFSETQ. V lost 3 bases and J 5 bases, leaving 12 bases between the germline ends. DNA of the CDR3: TGCGCCAGCAGCTACGACGGGATCAACGAGCAGTACTTC. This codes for CASSYDGINEQYF.

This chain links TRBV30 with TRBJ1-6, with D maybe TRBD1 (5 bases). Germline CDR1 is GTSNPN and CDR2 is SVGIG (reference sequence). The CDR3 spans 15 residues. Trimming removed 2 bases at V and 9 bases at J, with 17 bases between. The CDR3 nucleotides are TGTGCCTGGAGTCTGGGCGGGGACCAAACTTCACCCCTCCACTTT. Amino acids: CAWSLGGDQTSPLHF.

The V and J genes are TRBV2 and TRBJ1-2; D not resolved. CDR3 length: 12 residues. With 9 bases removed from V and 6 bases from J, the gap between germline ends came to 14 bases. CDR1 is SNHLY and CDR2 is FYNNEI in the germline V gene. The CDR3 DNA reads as TGTGCCAGTAGTCGGGAGACTAATGGCTACACCTTC. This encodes CASSRETNGYTF.

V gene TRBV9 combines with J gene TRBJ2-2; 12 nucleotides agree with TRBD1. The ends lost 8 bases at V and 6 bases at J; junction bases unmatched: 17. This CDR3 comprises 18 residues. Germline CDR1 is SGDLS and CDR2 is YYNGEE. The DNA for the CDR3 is TGTGCCAGTCTGGTACCGGGACAGGGGGCGCATTCGTCCGGGGAGCTGTTTTTT. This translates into CASLVPGQGAHSSGELFF.

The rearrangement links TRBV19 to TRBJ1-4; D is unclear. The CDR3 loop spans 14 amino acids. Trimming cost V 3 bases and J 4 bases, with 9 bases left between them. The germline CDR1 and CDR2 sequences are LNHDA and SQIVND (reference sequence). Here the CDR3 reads CASSIRTGNEKLFF. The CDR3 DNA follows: TGTGCCAGTAGTATCCGGACGGGTAATGAAAAACTGTTTTTT.

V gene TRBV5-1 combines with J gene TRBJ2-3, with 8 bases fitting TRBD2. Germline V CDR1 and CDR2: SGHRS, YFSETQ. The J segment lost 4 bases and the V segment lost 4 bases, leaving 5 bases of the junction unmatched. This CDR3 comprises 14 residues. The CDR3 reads CASSPGGAPDTQYF. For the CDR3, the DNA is TGCGCCAGCAGCCCCGGGGGGGCCCCAGATACGCAGTATTTT.

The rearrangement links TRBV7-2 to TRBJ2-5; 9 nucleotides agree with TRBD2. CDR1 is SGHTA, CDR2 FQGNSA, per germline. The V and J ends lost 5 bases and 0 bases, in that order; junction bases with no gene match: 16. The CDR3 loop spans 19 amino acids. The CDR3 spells CASSAAIASSGKYQETQYF. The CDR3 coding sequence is TGTGCCAGCAGCGCCGCAATTGCCTCTAGCGGGAAGTACCAAGAGACCCAGTACTTC. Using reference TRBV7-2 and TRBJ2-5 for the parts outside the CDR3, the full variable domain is GAGVSQSPSNKVTEKGKDVELRCDPISGHTALYWYRQSLGQGLEFLIYFQGNSAPDKSGLPSDRFSAERTGGSVSTLTIQRTQQEDSAVYLCASSAAIASSGKYQETQYFGPGTRLLVL.

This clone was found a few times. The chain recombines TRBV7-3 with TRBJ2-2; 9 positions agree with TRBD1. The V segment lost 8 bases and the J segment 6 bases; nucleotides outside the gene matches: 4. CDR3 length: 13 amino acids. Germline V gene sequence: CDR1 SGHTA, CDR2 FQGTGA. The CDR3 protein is CASGQGLAGELFF. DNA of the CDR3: TGTGCCAGCGGACAGGGGTTGGCCGGGGAGCTGTTTTTT.

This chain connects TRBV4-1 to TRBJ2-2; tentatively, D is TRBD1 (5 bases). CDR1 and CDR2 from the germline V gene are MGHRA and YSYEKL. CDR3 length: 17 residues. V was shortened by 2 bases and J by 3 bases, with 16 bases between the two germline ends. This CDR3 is CASSQKTAGMYTGELFF. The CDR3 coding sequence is TGCGCCAGCAGCCAAAAGACGGCAGGGATGTACACCGGGGAGCTGTTTTTT.

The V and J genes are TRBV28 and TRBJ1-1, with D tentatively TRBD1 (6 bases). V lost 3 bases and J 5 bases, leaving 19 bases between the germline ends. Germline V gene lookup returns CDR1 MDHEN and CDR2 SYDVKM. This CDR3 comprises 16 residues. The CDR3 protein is CASSLPRGAGVTEAFF. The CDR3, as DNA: TGTGCCAGCAGTTTGCCACGGGGCGCAGGGGTGACTGAAGCTTTCTTT.